Sequencing of this T cell receptor beta chain was carried out in a study of blood T cell repertoires in COVID-19. Study-wide context: Both acute and convalescent COVID-19 samples were obtained from the United States, Italy and Spain. In each case, the material was cDNA or gDNA derived from T cells, B-cell-depleted T cells, or PBMCs.

Authors' methods: The assay estimated nucleated cells by amplifying reference gene primers. TCRdb's copy holds only in-frame clones and misses some; the assay was immunoSEQ multiplex PCR. D and trimming were read from the DNA, whereas the V and J calls and clone size are those reported in that table. The sample yields approximately 300,000 clones, about nine tenths seen once. Those enrolled, adults aged about 18 to 95 years, came from roughly 23 US areas. This CDR3 is built from 15 residues. CDR1 is MNHEY, CDR2 SMNVEV, per germline (reference sequence). The V and J ends lost 3 bases and 4 bases respectively, with 13 bases between them.

The genes are TRBV27 and TRBJ2-1, with D possibly being TRBD2 (6 bases). This TCR was sampled from a woman aged 18-29 years who had recovered from COVID-19. Sequenced material: PBMCs or T cells enriched from blood (not recorded which). The CDR3 loop reads CASSFGGSPYNEQFF. The CDR3, as DNA: TGTGCCAGCAGTTTCGGGGGATCGCCGTACAATGAGCAGTTCTTC.